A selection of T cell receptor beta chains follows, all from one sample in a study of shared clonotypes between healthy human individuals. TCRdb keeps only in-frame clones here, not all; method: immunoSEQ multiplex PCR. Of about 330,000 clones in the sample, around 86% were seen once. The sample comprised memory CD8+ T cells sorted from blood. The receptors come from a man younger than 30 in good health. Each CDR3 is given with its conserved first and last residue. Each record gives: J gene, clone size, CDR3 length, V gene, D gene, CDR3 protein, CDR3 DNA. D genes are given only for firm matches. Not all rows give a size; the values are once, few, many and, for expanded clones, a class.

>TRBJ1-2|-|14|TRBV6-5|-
CASSYSNWRAGYTF
TGTGCCAGCAGTTACTCGAATTGGAGGGCTGGCTACACCTTC
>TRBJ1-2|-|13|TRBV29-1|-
CSVPQGGDYGYTF
TGCAGCGTTCCACAGGGAGGAGACTATGGCTACACCTTC
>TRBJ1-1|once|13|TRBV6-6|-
CASSYGAGVEAFF
TGTGCCAGCAGTTACGGGGCTGGGGTAGAAGCTTTCTTT
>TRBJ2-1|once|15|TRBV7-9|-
CASSQLGADHGEQFF
TGTGCCAGCAGCCAATTAGGGGCCGACCATGGTGAGCAGTTCTTC
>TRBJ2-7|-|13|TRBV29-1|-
CSALSSASYEQYF
TGCAGCGCCCTGAGCTCAGCTTCCTACGAGCAGTACTTC
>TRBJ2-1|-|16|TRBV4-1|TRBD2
CASSQAAGGPYNEQFF
TGCGCCAGCAGCCAAGCAGCGGGAGGGCCCTACAATGAGCAGTTCTTC
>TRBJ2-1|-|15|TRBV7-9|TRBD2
CASSSSGTSYNEQFF
TGTGCCAGCAGCTCTAGCGGCACCTCCTACAATGAGCAGTTCTTC
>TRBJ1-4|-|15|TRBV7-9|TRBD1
CASSSRQGRREKLFF
TGTGCCAGCAGCTCGCGACAGGGGAGGCGGGAAAAACTGTTTTTT
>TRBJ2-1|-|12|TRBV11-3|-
CASSYGGNEQFF
TGTGCCAGCAGCTACGGGGGCAATGAGCAGTTCTTC
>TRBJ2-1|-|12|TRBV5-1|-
CASSQTGIEQFF
TGCGCCAGCAGCCAAACAGGGATTGAGCAGTTCTTC
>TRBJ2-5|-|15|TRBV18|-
CASSPVRVGQETQYF
TGTGCCAGCTCACCGGTCAGGGTGGGCCAAGAGACCCAGTACTTC
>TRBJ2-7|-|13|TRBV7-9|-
CASSLGGTGEQYF
TGTGCCAGCAGCTTAGGCGGGACTGGGGAGCAGTACTTC
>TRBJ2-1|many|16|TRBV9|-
CASSVALGGIYNEQFF
TGTGCCAGCAGCGTAGCGTTGGGCGGGATATACAATGAGCAGTTCTTC
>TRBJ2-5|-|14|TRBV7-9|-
CASSLSGGKETQYF
TGTGCCAGCAGCTTATCTGGGGGTAAAGAGACCCAGTACTTC
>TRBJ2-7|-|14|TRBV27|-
CASSLTPQRYEQYF
TGTGCCAGCAGTTTAACCCCTCAGAGGTACGAGCAGTACTTC
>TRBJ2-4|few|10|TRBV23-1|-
CASSQFAHNF
TGCGCCAGCAGTCAATTTGCCCACAACTTC
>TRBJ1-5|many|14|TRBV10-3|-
CAISESGVNQPQHF
TGTGCCATCAGTGAGTCCGGGGTCAATCAGCCCCAGCATTTT
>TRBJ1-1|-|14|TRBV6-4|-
CASRPSIWGTEAFF
TGTGCCAGCAGGCCCTCTATTTGGGGCACTGAAGCTTTCTTT
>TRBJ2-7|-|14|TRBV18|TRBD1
CASSPDRDYYEQYF
TGTGCCAGCTCACCGGACAGGGATTACTACGAGCAGTACTTC
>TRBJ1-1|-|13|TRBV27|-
CASSPWAGTEAFF
TGTGCCAGCAGTCCCTGGGCGGGCACTGAAGCTTTCTTT
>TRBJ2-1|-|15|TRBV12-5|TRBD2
CASGLAIAGWDEQFF
TGTGCTAGTGGTTTGGCTATAGCGGGGTGGGATGAGCAGTTCTTC
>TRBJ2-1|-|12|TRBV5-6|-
CASSFSDAEQFF
TGTGCCAGCAGCTTTAGTGATGCTGAGCAGTTCTTC
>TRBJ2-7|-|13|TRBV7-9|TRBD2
CASSLTSGYEQYF
TGTGCCAGCAGCCTGACTAGCGGTTACGAGCAGTACTTC
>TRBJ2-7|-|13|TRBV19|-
CASSMDPLGEQYF
TGTGCCAGTAGTATGGACCCGCTTGGTGAGCAGTACTTC
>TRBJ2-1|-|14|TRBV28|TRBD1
CASSSPLGGIRQFF
TGTGCCAGCAGTTCCCCTTTAGGGGGCATTAGGCAGTTCTTC
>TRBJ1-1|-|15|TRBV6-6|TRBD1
CASSPPGGPEAEAFF
TGTGCCAGCAGTCCACCAGGGGGTCCTGAGGCTGAAGCTTTCTTT
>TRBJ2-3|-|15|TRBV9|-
CASSVDQWGTDTQYF
TGTGCCAGCAGCGTAGACCAGTGGGGCACAGATACGCAGTATTTT
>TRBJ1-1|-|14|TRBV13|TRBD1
CASSSGQGNTEAFF
TGTGCCAGCAGCTCGGGACAGGGAAACACTGAAGCTTTCTTT
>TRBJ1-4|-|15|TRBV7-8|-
CASSPATAQNEKLFF
TGTGCCAGCAGCCCCGCGACGGCCCAAAATGAAAAACTGTTTTTT
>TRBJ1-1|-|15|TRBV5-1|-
CASSLAGGLGTEAFF
TGCGCCAGCAGCTTGGCCGGGGGATTAGGCACTGAAGCTTTCTTT
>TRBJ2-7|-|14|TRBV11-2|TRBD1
CASSLRGGNYEQYF
TGTGCCAGCAGCTTGAGAGGGGGCAACTACGAGCAGTACTTC